Sequencing of this TCR beta chain was carried out in a study of blood T cell repertoires in COVID-19. Here immunoSEQ multiplex PCR was the method, and the copy in TCRdb shows in-frame clones only, minus some. The sample shows about 160,000 clones, around 84% of them seen only once. Looked up from germline, CDR1 is KGHDR and CDR2 is SFDVKD. The CDR3 covers 18 residues. Trimming took 2 bases from V and 3 from J, leaving 18 bases between them. This chain links TRBV24-1 with TRBJ2-2; D might be TRBD2 (7 bases). What was sequenced was PBMCs or T cells enriched from blood (not recorded which). This TCR was sampled from a man aged 35-49 years who had recovered from COVID-19. The CDR3 is CATSDWSSVGGDTGELFF. The CDR3 bases are TGTGCCACCAGTGATTGGTCATCGGTAGGGGGGGACACCGGGGAGCTGTTTTTT.